Below are 21 T cell receptor beta chains sequenced from a single sample in a study of OX40 agonist ivuxolimab in advanced cancers. Libraries were made using the immunoSEQ multiplex PCR assay. TCRdb stores this immuneACCESS table with in-frame sequences only. Part of the clones is absent; in the studies checked, under half of the shortfall reflects unresolved V genes, and no reason is known for the rest. In all, the sample holds 55,000 to 75,000 clones, and 84% of those were seen once. Of the sample, less than 2.5% falls within the top ten clones. This material consisted of CD4+ or CD8+ T cells sorted from blood, taken in a trial of the OX40 agonist ivuxolimab. The receptors here all came from an adult with an advanced solid tumor such as melanoma, head and neck, liver or kidney cancer.

The chain recombines TRBV18 with TRBJ2-7, with 8 bases that match TRBD1. Germline lookup yields CDR1 KGHSH and CDR2 LQKENI. This CDR3 has 15 residues. V shed 2 bases and J 7 bases; nucleotides not matched to a gene: 10. Here the CDR3 reads CASSPLTGVEGEQYF. The CDR3 nucleotides read TGTGCCAGCTCACCATTGACAGGGGTTGAAGGGGAGCAGTACTTC.

CDR3 residues: CASSLAASIRGSSYNEQFF. Here the CDR3 DNA reads TGTGCCAGCAGCTTAGCCGCGAGTATTCGGGGCAGCTCCTACAATGAGCAGTTCTTC. The chain has TRBV7-6 and TRBJ2-1; D possibly uses TRBD1 or TRBD2 (5 bases each). Trimming took off 0 bases at V and 0 bases at J, with 18 bases between the two ends. This CDR3 spans 19 amino acids. Germline assignment: CDR1 SGHVS and CDR2 FNYEAQ.

This chain uses TRBV18 with TRBJ2-7; 8 bases line up with TRBD1. This CDR3 has 14 residues. Germline lookup yields CDR1 KGHSH and CDR2 LQKENI. J was trimmed by 3 bases and V by 2 bases; bases with no gene match: 3. The CDR3 sequence is CASSPETGGYEQYF. CDR3 in DNA: TGTGCCAGCTCACCAGAAACAGGGGGCTACGAGCAGTACTTC. The variable domain in full, with the rest retrieved from reference TRBV18 and TRBJ2-7, is NAGVMQNPRHLVRRRGQEARLRCSPMKGHSHVYWYRQLPEEGLKFMVYLQKENIIDESGMPKERFSAEFPKEGPSILRIQQVVRGDSAAYFCASSPETGGYEQYFGPGTRLTVT.

This chain joins TRBV4-3 and TRBJ1-6; D not resolved. Per germline, CDR1 LGHNA and CDR2 YSLEER. The CDR3 is 18 amino acids. The ends were cut back, 0 bases at V and 0 bases at J, with 12 bases in the middle. CDR3 amino acids: CASSQDAGIGSYNSPLHF. The CDR3 DNA reads TGCGCCAGCAGCCAAGATGCGGGAATTGGCTCCTATAATTCACCCCTCCACTTT.

The genes are TRBV2 and TRBJ2-5; D ambiguous. V was shortened by 5 bases and J by 5 bases, with 9 bases between the two germline ends. The CDR3 consists of 12 residues. Looked up from germline, CDR1 is SNHLY and CDR2 is FYNNEI. The chain's CDR3 is CASSSEAETQYF. In nucleotides, the CDR3 is TGTGCCAGCAGTTCAGAGGCCGAGACCCAGTACTTC.

The chain carries TRBV14 and TRBJ1-3; D gene ambiguous. The CDR3 runs 17 residues. Between the trimmed V and J ends, which lost 1 base and 0 bases, there was a span of 13 bases. Germline V CDR1 and CDR2: SGHDN, FVKESK. This CDR3 is CASSQVFSQISGNTIYF. CDR3 sequence (DNA): TGTGCCAGCAGCCAAGTTTTCAGCCAGATCTCTGGAAACACCATATATTTT. Complete variable domain (other parts from reference TRBV14 and TRBJ1-3): EAGVTQFPSHSVIEKGQTVTLRCDPISGHDNLYWYRRVMGKEIKFLLHFVKESKQDESGMPNNRFLAERTGGTYSTLKVQPAELEDSGVYFCASSQVFSQISGNTIYFGEGSWLTVV.

The V gene is TRBV7-7, the J gene TRBJ2-2; 8 bases map to TRBD1. From germline, CDR1 is SSHAT and CDR2 FNYEAQ (reference sequence). Unmatched junction bases numbered 1, after V lost 2 bases and J lost 5 bases. The CDR3 totals 14 residues. The CDR3 DNA follows: TGTGCCAGCAGCTTAAGGACAGGGACCGGGGAGCTGTTTTTT. Translated, it gives CASSLRTGTGELFF.

The chain has TRBV11-2 and TRBJ1-3; D remains ambiguous. V dropped 1 base and J dropped 0 bases, with 16 bases sitting between them. CDR1 and CDR2 from the germline V gene are SGHAT and FQNNGV. There are 18 residues in the CDR3. CDR3 DNA sequence: TGTGCCAGCAGCTTAGTACGATATGTTAACCTCTCTGGAAACACCATATATTTT. Protein product: CASSLVRYVNLSGNTIYF. Filled out from reference TRBV11-2 and TRBJ1-3, the complete variable domain reads EAGVAQSPRYKIIEKRQSVAFWCNPISGHATLYWYQQILGQGPKLLIQFQNNGVVDDSQLPKDRFSAERLKGVDSTLKIQPAKLEDSAVYLCASSLVRYVNLSGNTIYFGEGSWLTVV.

J is TRBJ2-3 and V is TRBV11-2, with TRBD2 identical over 10 bases. Losses at the gene ends were 1 base for V and 3 bases for J; bases not matched to a gene: 4. The germline V gene has CDR1 SGHAT and CDR2 FQNNGV. The CDR3 is made up of 16 amino acids. The CDR3 sequence is CASSLVASGGTDTQYF. CDR3 nucleotides: TGTGCCAGCAGCTTAGTCGCTAGCGGGGGAACAGATACGCAGTATTTT.

The chain has TRBV5-1 and TRBJ2-7, with D perhaps matching TRBD1 (6 bases). Germline V gene data show CDR1 as SGHRS and CDR2 as YFSETQ. CDR3 size: 15 residues. V was cut by 1 base and J by 0 bases, with 11 bases left in between. CDR3 nucleotides: TGCGCCAGCAGCTTGTTCCAGGGGCCCTCCTACGAGCAGTACTTC. Residues: CASSLFQGPSYEQYF.

The rearrangement links TRBV7-9 to TRBJ2-7, with a tentative D call TRBD2 (5 bases). The V gene lost 3 bases and the J gene lost 1 base, with 10 bases spanning the gap. Germline loops: CDR1 SEHNR, CDR2 FQNEAQ (reference sequence). The CDR3 totals 14 residues. CDR3 amino acids: CASSFSGDSYEQYF. CDR3 DNA: TGTGCCAGCAGCTTCAGCGGAGATTCCTACGAGCAGTACTTC.

This clone showed up just a few times. This chain links TRBV2 with TRBJ1-1; D gene ambiguous. This CDR3 is built from 11 residues. Germline loops: CDR1 SNHLY, CDR2 FYNNEI. Trimming removed 6 bases from V and 4 bases from J, with 6 bases in between. CDR3 region: CASSRSTEAFF. Here the CDR3 DNA reads TGTGCCAGCAGCCGTTCCACTGAAGCTTTCTTT. The variable domain in full, with the rest retrieved from reference TRBV2 and TRBJ1-1, is EPEVTQTPSHQVTQMGQEVILRCVPISNHLYFYWYRQILGQKVEFLVSFYNNEISEKSEIFDDQFSVERPDGSNFTLKIRSTKLEDSAMYFCASSRSTEAFFGQGTRLTVV.

The chain employs TRBV27 and TRBJ1-1; D is unresolved. V was shortened by 6 bases and J by 5 bases, with 10 bases between the two germline ends. Germline V gene sequence: CDR1 MNHEY, CDR2 SMNVEV (reference sequence). The CDR3 sequence is 12 residues long. The CDR3 region has the DNA TGTGCCAGCAGCCGTCCGGGGACTGAAGCTTTCTTT. Protein: CASSRPGTEAFF.

The chain carries TRBV7-2 and TRBJ2-2; 7 bases agree with TRBD1. This CDR3 region has 16 residues. Germline V gene lookup returns CDR1 SGHTA and CDR2 FQGNSA. V dropped 5 bases and J dropped 1; count of bases not matched to a gene: 7. The CDR3 protein is CASSLGQDRNTGELFF. The CDR3 DNA reads as TGTGCCAGCAGCCTCGGACAGGATCGGAACACCGGGGAGCTGTTTTTT.

J is TRBJ2-7 and V is TRBV7-9, with 7 bases identical to TRBD2. The ends lost 3 bases at V and 12 bases at J; junction bases unmatched: 8. The CDR3 totals 12 residues. The germline V gene has CDR1 SEHNR and CDR2 FQNEAQ (reference sequence). DNA for the CDR3: TGTGCCAGCAGCTTGGAGGGAGGGACCTGGTACTTC. It translates to CASSLEGGTWYF. Supplemented by reference TRBV7-9 and TRBJ2-7, the full variable domain reads DTGVSQNPRHKITKRGQNVTFRCDPISEHNRLYWYRQTLGQGPEFLTYFQNEAQLEKSRLLSDRFSAERPKGSFSTLEIQRTEQGDSAMYLCASSLEGGTWYFGPGTRLTVT.

In its sample, this clone was seen once. CDR3 loop: CASSRNHRGTEAFF. CDR3 nucleotide sequence: TGCGCCAGCAGTCGCAATCACAGGGGTACTGAAGCTTTCTTT. The chain joins TRBV23-1 to TRBJ1-1, with 7 bases lining up with TRBD1. TRBV23-1 is an ORF, with its function uncertain. Losses at the gene ends were 4 bases for V and 5 bases for J; bases not matched to a gene: 7. CDR3 length equals 14 residues.

The J gene is TRBJ2-5, the V gene TRBV7-3, with 8 bases that match TRBD1. CDR3 length: 15 amino acids. V shed 2 bases, J shed 4 bases, and the junction held 6 bases outside the gene matches. The V gene's germline CDR1 is SGHTA and CDR2 FQGTGA. CDR3 in amino acids: CASSLQTGVAETQYF. CDR3 in DNA: TGTGCCAGCAGCTTACAGACAGGGGTGGCAGAGACCCAGTACTTC.

This chain links TRBV5-1 with TRBJ2-7, with D possibly matching TRBD1 (5 bases). This CDR3 has 17 amino acids. The V gene lost 1 base and the J gene lost 4 bases, with 21 bases spanning the gap. Germline assignment: CDR1 SGHRS and CDR2 YFSETQ. This CDR3 is CASSLSRVPHNSYEQYF. As DNA, the CDR3 is TGCGCCAGCAGCTTGTCCAGGGTGCCTCACAACTCGTACGAGCAGTACTTC. The full variable domain, completed using reference TRBV5-1 and TRBJ2-7, is KAGVTQTPRYLIKTRGQQVTLSCSPISGHRSVSWYQQTPGQGLQFLFEYFSETQRNKGNFPGRFSGRQFSNSRSEMNVSTLELGDSALYLCASSLSRVPHNSYEQYFGPGTRLTVT.

The chain combines TRBV6-5 with TRBJ1-1; no clear D gene. Trimming removed 0 bases from V and 3 bases from J, with 11 bases in between. This CDR3 has 15 residues. Germline V gives CDR1 MNHEY, CDR2 SVGAGI. CDR3 residues: CASSYSGVYHTEAFF. CDR3 sequence (DNA): TGTGCCAGCAGTTACTCCGGGGTCTATCACACTGAAGCTTTCTTT.

The chain links TRBV21-1 to TRBJ1-2; the listed D gene, TRBD1, was not tested against the DNA. TRBV21-1 is assigned pseudogene status. The CDR3 covers 14 residues. In DNA form, the CDR3 reads TGTGCCAGCAGCAAAGTGGGGGACAGGTCCGGCTACACCTTC. Residues: CASSKVGDRSGYTF.

This chain links TRBV7-9 with TRBJ1-4; no clear D gene. CDR3 length equals 15 residues. In germline, CDR1 is SEHNR, CDR2 FQNEAQ (reference sequence). Deletions cut 2 bases from V and 5 bases from J, with 12 bases between. The CDR3 loop is CASSLWRGLNEKLFF. The CDR3 DNA reads as TGTGCCAGCAGCTTATGGAGAGGGTTGAATGAAAAACTGTTTTTT.